Listed here are 11 T cell receptor beta chains from one sample, sequenced in a study of T cell responses to AZD1222 COVID-19 vaccine. Measured with immunoSEQ multiplex PCR; TCRdb has only the in-frame clones, and not every one. Among 180,000 or so clones listed, 85% to 90% were seen once. The sequenced sample was peripheral blood, obtained 28 days after the second dose of the MenACWY control vaccine. The receptors derive from an adult who received the MenACWY meningococcal vaccine as a control.

The chain uses TRBV21-1 and TRBJ1-3. TRBV21-1 is designated a pseudogene. The CDR3 consists of 11 residues. The CDR3 nucleotides are TGTGCCAGCAGCAAAAGAAACACCATATATTTT. Translation gives CASSKRNTIYF.

The J gene is TRBJ1-1, the V gene TRBV5-1; a weak D match, TRBD1 (5 bases). V was shortened by 0 bases and J by 1 base, with 13 bases between the two germline ends. This CDR3 is 16 amino acids long. CDR1 SGHRS and CDR2 YFSETQ come from the germline V gene. The CDR3 loop reads CASSLERGNPNTEAFF. The CDR3 coding sequence is TGCGCCAGCAGCTTGGAAAGGGGCAACCCGAACACTGAAGCTTTCTTT.

The chain employs TRBV3-1 (or the pseudogene TRBV3-2) and TRBJ2-7; D possibly corresponds to TRBD1 (5 bases). The CDR3 sequence is 15 residues long. V was pared by 1 base and J by 2 bases, with 12 bases between. Germline assignment: CDR1 LGHDT and CDR2 YNNKEL (reference sequence). Here the CDR3 reads CASSQGPSGPYEQYF. In nucleotides, the CDR3 is TGTGCCAGCAGCCAAGGGCCCTCAGGGCCCTACGAGCAGTACTTC.

This clone is a singleton in its sample. The chain links TRBV20-1 to TRBJ1-3; the D gene is possibly TRBD1 (6 bases). The V end lost 3 bases, the J end lost 0 bases, and 18 bases lay between the germline ends. CDR1 and CDR2 from the germline V gene are DFQATT and SNEGSKA (reference sequence). CDR3 length: 17 residues. The CDR3 DNA follows: TGCAGTGCTAGTAAGGCCGACAGGCCCATCTCTGGAAACACCATATATTTT. It translates to CSASKADRPISGNTIYF.

V is TRBV6-2 or TRBV6-3 and J is TRBJ1-4; a weak D match, TRBD1 (5 bases). This CDR3 comprises 17 residues. Germline V CDR1 and CDR2: MNHEY, SVGEGT. The germline V and J ends were trimmed by 5 bases and 0 bases, with 16 bases remaining between them. The DNA for the CDR3 is TGTGCCAGCAGTGGGGGACTCCTAACTACAACTAATGAAAAACTGTTTTTT. Encoded protein: CASSGGLLTTTNEKLFF.

The rearrangement links TRBV5-4 to TRBJ1-2; no definite D call. Germline V gives CDR1 SGHNT, CDR2 YYREEE (reference sequence). V dropped 4 bases and J dropped 7 bases, with 17 bases sitting between them. The CDR3 sequence is 14 residues long. Here the CDR3 DNA reads TGTGCCAGCAGCAGCCGGGGTGGTTTCAGTGGCTACACCTTC. It codes for CASSSRGGFSGYTF. Based on the CDR3 plus reference TRBV5-4 and TRBJ1-2, the full variable domain is ETGVTQSPTHLIKTRGQQVTLRCSSQSGHNTVSWYQQALGQGPQFIFQYYREEENGRGNFPPRFSGLQFPNYSSELNVNALELDDSALYLCASSSRGGFSGYTFGSGTRLTVV.

This chain links TRBV7-2 with TRBJ2-2, with D perhaps matching TRBD1 (5 bases). The CDR3 totals 15 residues. Trimming pared 4 bases from V and 2 bases from J, leaving 11 bases between. Germline V CDR1 and CDR2: SGHTA, FQGNSA. The CDR3 DNA sequence: TGTGCCAGCAGCTCGACAGCTACTAACACCGGGGAGCTGTTTTTT. Translation gives CASSSTATNTGELFF.

The chain combines TRBV13 with TRBJ2-7; TRBD1 is a possible D gene (6 bases). Germline CDR1 is PRHDT and CDR2 is FYEKMQ (reference sequence). This CDR3 is built from 14 residues. V dropped 4 bases and J dropped 5 bases, with 15 bases sitting between them. The CDR3: CASSSDQGNHEQYF. The CDR3 DNA follows: TGTGCCAGCAGCTCAGATCAGGGGAACCACGAGCAGTACTTC.

This rearrangement joins TRBV19 to TRBJ1-3; no clear D gene. The length of the CDR3 is 17 residues. The V and J ends lost 2 bases and 0 bases respectively, with 14 bases between them. The V gene's germline CDR1 is LNHDA and CDR2 SQIVND (reference sequence). Here the CDR3 DNA reads TGTGCCAGTAGTATAAGCCCTTCGTGGGACTCTGGAAACACCATATATTTT. Protein product: CASSISPSWDSGNTIYF.

The chain couples TRBV11-2 to TRBJ1-1; D gene ambiguous. CDR1 and CDR2 from the germline V gene are SGHAT and FQNNGV. The CDR3 totals 14 residues. Deletions cut 4 bases from V and 3 bases from J, with 12 bases between. The CDR3 sequence is CASSSEGGYTEAFF. CDR3 in DNA: TGTGCCAGCAGCTCGGAGGGAGGGTACACTGAAGCTTTCTTT.

CDR3 bases: TGTGCCAGCAGTAGGGGGGGAGAGTACAGGGAGACCCAGTACTTC. It is translated as CASSRGGEYRETQYF. This chain joins TRBV11-3 and TRBJ2-5; weak D call: TRBD2 (7 bases). Germline values: CDR1 SGHNT, CDR2 YENEEA. The CDR3 spans 15 residues. Trimming pared 6 bases from V and 5 bases from J, leaving 19 bases between.